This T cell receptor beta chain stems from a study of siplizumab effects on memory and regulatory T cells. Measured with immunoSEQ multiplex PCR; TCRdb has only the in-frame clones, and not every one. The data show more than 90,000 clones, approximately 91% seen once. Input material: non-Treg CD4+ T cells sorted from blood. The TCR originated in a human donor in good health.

CDR3 in DNA: TGTGCCAGCAGCCCGCCCAATCACAGGGACCAAGAGACCCAGTACTTC. Translation: CASSPPNHRDQETQYF. This rearrangement joins TRBV5-4 to TRBJ2-5, with D possibly TRBD1 on 6 matching bases. V gave up 4 bases and J gave up 0 bases, with 16 bases separating them. CDR1 is SGHNT, CDR2 YYREEE, per germline (reference sequence). The CDR3 is 16 residues long. Variable domain in full (rest from reference TRBV5-4 and TRBJ2-5): ETGVTQSPTHLIKTRGQQVTLRCSSQSGHNTVSWYQQALGQGPQFIFQYYREEENGRGNFPPRFSGLQFPNYSSELNVNALELDDSALYLCASSPPNHRDQETQYFGPGTRLLVL.